A single sample is the source of the 26 T cell receptor beta chains below, sequenced in a study of CD8+ T cells in alopecia areata. Once RNA had been extracted, it was reverse transcribed into cDNA to act as the sequencing template. Assay: immunoSEQ multiplex PCR; the TCRdb copy retains only in-frame clones and omits some. The table has 95,000 to 150,000 clones, approximately 60% seen once. Treatment here: oral pan-JAK inhibitor, 5-10 mg twice daily. The starting material was CD4+ T cells sorted from blood, obtained at week 4, from a patient treated with tofacitinib. These receptors were collected from a human donor with alopecia areata.

This chain uses TRBV30 with TRBJ2-3; D remains unclear. Germline V gives CDR1 GTSNPN, CDR2 SVGIG (reference sequence). The CDR3 runs to 14 residues. Trimming stripped 7 bases from V and 0 bases from J, with 14 bases between. CDR3 nucleotide sequence: TGTGCCTCTACGATCGTGAGGAGCACAGATACGCAGTATTTT. Its protein is CASTIVRSTDTQYF.

Only a few counts were recorded for this clone. V is TRBV7-2 and J is TRBJ2-7, with 7 bases matching TRBD2. V was pared by 0 bases and J by 3 bases, with 2 bases of the junction left unmatched. CDR1 SGHTA and CDR2 FQGNSA come from the germline V gene. The CDR3 covers 14 residues. The CDR3 protein is CASSLAASGYEQYF. Here the CDR3 DNA reads TGTGCCAGCAGCTTAGCAGCTAGCGGCTACGAGCAGTACTTC.

This chain uses TRBV4-2 with TRBJ2-5, with D perhaps TRBD2 (6 bases). Germline V gene data show CDR1 as LGHNA and CDR2 as YNFKEQ. The CDR3 is 14 amino acids. Between the trimmed V and J ends, which lost 0 bases and 4 bases, there was a span of 9 bases. This chain's CDR3 is CASSQDLSGETQYF. The CDR3 region has the DNA TGTGCCAGCAGCCAAGATCTTAGCGGAGAGACCCAGTACTTC.

This clone was seen a handful of times. This rearrangement joins TRBV7-3 to TRBJ2-1; 7 positions match TRBD2. V gave up 4 bases and J gave up 2 bases; unmatched junction bases: 5. Germline V CDR1 and CDR2: SGHTA, FQGTGA. The CDR3 has 15 residues. CDR3 loop: CASSSLGGTYNEQFF. CDR3 in DNA: TGTGCCAGCAGCTCACTGGGGGGGACCTACAATGAGCAGTTCTTC. Using reference TRBV7-3 and TRBJ2-1 for the parts outside the CDR3, the full variable domain is GAGVSQTPSNKVTEKGKYVELRCDPISGHTALYWYRQSLGQGPEFLIYFQGTGAADDSGLPNDRFFAVRPEGSVSTLKIQRTERGDSAVYLCASSSLGGTYNEQFFGPGTRLTVL.

The chain combines TRBV29-1 with TRBJ1-1; D unclear. The V end lost 7 bases, the J end lost 3 bases, and 12 bases lay between the germline ends. CDR1 and CDR2 from the germline V gene are SQVTM and ANQGSEA. The CDR3 has 12 residues. The CDR3 DNA follows: TGCAGCGGTGACCTAGTAGACACTGAAGCTTTCTTT. It is translated as CSGDLVDTEAFF.

The chain employs TRBV5-4 and TRBJ2-4; possible D gene TRBD2, 6 bases. The CDR3 runs to 13 residues. Deletions cut 5 bases from V and 15 bases from J, with 21 bases between. Germline V lookup: CDR1 SGHNT, CDR2 YYREEE (reference sequence). DNA of the CDR3: TGTGCCAGCAGTTTGCAAGGAGGGGCGTTACGGTACTTC. Amino acid sequence: CASSLQGGALRYF.

The chain is built from TRBV29-1 and TRBJ1-4, with 8 nucleotides matching TRBD1. Germline CDR1 is SQVTM and CDR2 is ANQGSEA. CDR3 length: 14 amino acids. Unmatched junction bases numbered 10, after V lost 6 bases and J lost 7 bases. The DNA of the CDR3 is TGCAGCGTCGGGACAGGACATATCGGTGAAAAACTGTTTTTT. Amino acids: CSVGTGHIGEKLFF.

This clone was observed a few times. The V and J genes are TRBV5-1 and TRBJ1-4; 7 nucleotides align to TRBD1. The ends lost 2 bases at V and 3 bases at J; junction bases unmatched: 1. The CDR3 runs to 14 residues. Per germline, CDR1 SGHRS and CDR2 YFSETQ. CDR3 DNA: TGCGCCAGCAGCTTTGGGACAGCTAATGAAAAACTGTTTTTT. Translation: CASSFGTANEKLFF.

The chain uses TRBV7-9 and TRBJ1-1; no firm D call. CDR3 length: 14 residues. Per germline, CDR1 SEHNR and CDR2 FQNEAQ (reference sequence). The ends were cut back, 3 bases at V and 1 base at J, with 9 bases in the middle. The CDR3 loop is CASSFIQKNTEAFF. The DNA of the CDR3 is TGTGCCAGCAGCTTTATACAGAAGAACACTGAAGCTTTCTTT. The full variable domain, its missing parts supplied by reference TRBV7-9 and TRBJ1-1, is DTGVSQNPRHKITKRGQNVTFRCDPISEHNRLYWYRQTLGQGPEFLTYFQNEAQLEKSRLLSDRFSAERPKGSFSTLEIQRTEQGDSAMYLCASSFIQKNTEAFFGQGTRLTVV.

The rearrangement uses TRBV9 and TRBJ2-7, with TRBD2 matching 7 bases. This CDR3 is built from 15 residues. V shed 7 bases and J 5 bases; nucleotides not matched to a gene: 15. Germline CDR1 and CDR2: SGDLS and YYNGEE. This chain's CDR3 is CASAPTAGVDDEQYF. CDR3 DNA sequence: TGTGCCAGCGCTCCAACGGCGGGAGTCGATGACGAGCAGTACTTC.

This clone turned up a few times. This chain joins TRBV6-5 and TRBJ2-3; D might be TRBD2 (7 bases). There are 15 residues in the CDR3. Trimming took off 6 bases at V and 0 bases at J, with 13 bases between the two ends. Germline-derived CDR1 and CDR2 are MNHEY and SVGAGI. CDR3 nucleotides: TGTGCCAGCAGCCTACAGGGAGGGAGCACAGATACGCAGTATTTT. The encoded protein is CASSLQGGSTDTQYF.

The chain links TRBV29-1 to TRBJ2-5; TRBD1 aligns across 10 bases. The ends lost 7 bases at V and 4 bases at J; junction bases unmatched: 9. CDR3 length: 14 amino acids. The V gene's germline CDR1 is SQVTM and CDR2 ANQGSEA. The CDR3 spells CSGVGQGFAETQYF. The DNA for the CDR3 is TGCAGCGGCGTGGGACAGGGGTTTGCAGAGACCCAGTACTTC. The variable domain in full, completed from reference TRBV29-1 and TRBJ2-5, reads SAVISQKPSRDICQRGTSLTIQCQVDSQVTMMFWYRQQPGQSLTLIATANQGSEATYESGFVIDKFPISRPNLTFSTLTVSNMSPEDSSIYLCSGVGQGFAETQYFGPGTRLLVL.

V is TRBV5-1 and J is TRBJ2-5, with 9 nucleotides matching TRBD1. There are 15 residues in the CDR3. Germline V lookup: CDR1 SGHRS, CDR2 YFSETQ. Unmatched junction bases numbered 3, after V lost 2 bases and J lost 1 base. This CDR3 reads CASSFQQGAQETQYF. As DNA, the CDR3 is TGCGCCAGCAGCTTCCAACAGGGGGCCCAAGAGACCCAGTACTTC.

The rearrangement links TRBV15 to TRBJ2-5; 7 bases line up with TRBD2. The germline V gene encodes CDR1 LNHNV and CDR2 YYDKDF (reference sequence). The V segment lost 0 bases and the J segment 7 bases; nucleotides outside the gene matches: 11. The CDR3 is 16 amino acids. The DNA for the CDR3 is TGTGCCACCAGCAGAGATGCGGCTAGCGGTTCAAGGACCCAGTACTTC. Amino acids: CATSRDAASGSRTQYF.

This clone was seen once. The rearrangement joins TRBV2 to TRBJ2-3; a possible D gene is TRBD2 (5 bases). The CDR3 runs to 16 residues. CDR1 and CDR2 (germline): SNHLY, FYNNEI. V was pared by 6 bases and J by 0 bases, with 16 bases between. In nucleotides, the CDR3 is TGTGCCAGCAGGATCCGGGGAGCGGATAGCACAGATACGCAGTATTTT. Translation: CASRIRGADSTDTQYF.

The table lists this clone with a few counts. The chain combines TRBV10-3 with TRBJ1-2, with TRBD1 matching 11 bases. Germline trimming cut 3 bases from V and 4 bases from J; bases unmatched to any gene: 4. Germline V lookup: CDR1 ENHRY, CDR2 SYGVKD. This CDR3 is built from 15 residues. The CDR3 bases are TGTGCCATCAGTGAAGGACAGGGGGCCAGCTATGGCTACACCTTC. It is translated as CAISEGQGASYGYTF.

The V and J genes are TRBV7-7 and TRBJ2-5; 7 bases match TRBD1. The CDR3 covers 14 residues. Trimming took 5 bases from V and 5 from J; bases not matched to a gene: 8. CDR1 is SSHAT, CDR2 FNYEAQ, per germline (reference sequence). The CDR3 is CASSGPTGFETQYF. Here the CDR3 DNA reads TGTGCCAGCAGCGGTCCGACAGGGTTTGAGACCCAGTACTTC.

This sequence joins TRBV4-1 and TRBJ2-3, with 8 bases aligning to TRBD2. J lost 6 bases, V lost 1 base, and 9 bases had no gene match. The CDR3 has 16 amino acids. Germline CDR1 and CDR2: MGHRA and YSYEKL. The CDR3 sequence is CASSQAPSGGLDTQYF. The CDR3 DNA sequence: TGCGCCAGCAGCCAAGCCCCCTCGGGGGGGCTTGATACGCAGTATTTT.

The genes are TRBV5-6 and TRBJ2-7; D possibly corresponds to TRBD2 (5 bases). The germline V and J ends were trimmed by 4 bases and 8 bases, with 10 bases remaining between them. Germline CDR1 and CDR2: SGHDT and YYEEEE. The CDR3 sequence is 11 residues long. In DNA, the CDR3 is TGTGCCAGCAGCCAGGACTTTCAGCAGTACTTC. It is translated as CASSQDFQQYF.

The chain joins TRBV13 to TRBJ1-1, with 9 positions matching TRBD1. The germline CDR1 and CDR2 sequences are PRHDT and FYEKMQ (reference sequence). There are 20 residues in the CDR3. Unmatched junction bases numbered 16, after V lost 1 base and J lost 1 base. This CDR3 reads CASSLDVTGTGPLSNTEAFF. CDR3 nucleotide sequence: TGTGCCAGCAGCTTAGACGTCACTGGGACAGGGCCGTTGTCGAACACTGAAGCTTTCTTT.

This clone appeared once. This sequence joins TRBV9 and TRBJ2-5, with D unresolved. V dropped 1 base and J dropped 5 bases, with 9 bases sitting between them. Germline-derived CDR1 and CDR2 are SGDLS and YYNGEE. The CDR3 is made up of 13 amino acids. This chain's CDR3 is CASSVNPRETQYF. CDR3 DNA: TGTGCCAGCAGCGTAAATCCCCGGGAGACCCAGTACTTC.

This clone was seen just once. The rearrangement joins TRBV25-1 to TRBJ1-1; D uncertain. This CDR3 comprises 11 residues. Germline lookup yields CDR1 MGHDK and CDR2 SYGVNS. V was cut by 7 bases and J by 6 bases, with 9 bases left in between. DNA of the CDR3: TGTGCCAGCACCGCTCGCGCTGAAGCTTTCTTT. Amino acid sequence: CASTARAEAFF.

J is TRBJ2-7 and V is TRBV11-2; D is undetermined. Germline V gene sequence: CDR1 SGHAT, CDR2 FQNNGV. Between the trimmed V and J ends, which lost 0 bases and 0 bases, there was a span of 9 bases. This CDR3 is 15 amino acids long. CDR3 in amino acids: CASSLEVHSSYEQYF. The CDR3 DNA reads TGTGCCAGCAGCTTAGAGGTTCATAGCTCCTACGAGCAGTACTTC.

The J gene is TRBJ2-7, the V gene TRBV5-1; weak D call: TRBD2 (6 bases). Trimming stripped 3 bases from V and 1 base from J, with 8 bases between. CDR1 SGHRS and CDR2 YFSETQ come from the germline V gene. The CDR3 consists of 13 residues. The CDR3 bases are TGCGCCAGCAGCTCGGGGACTTCCTACGAGCAGTACTTC. Encoded protein: CASSSGTSYEQYF.

The sample holds one count of this clone. This chain uses TRBV4-3 with TRBJ1-3; D unresolved. CDR1 LGHNA and CDR2 YSLEER come from the germline V gene. The CDR3 length is 14 residues. The ends were cut back, 0 bases at V and 4 bases at J, with 7 bases in the middle. The CDR3 reads CASSQENRGNTIYF. In nucleotides, the CDR3 is TGCGCCAGCAGCCAAGAGAACAGAGGAAACACCATATATTTT.

This chain links TRBV29-1 with TRBJ1-5; D ambiguous. CDR1 SQVTM and CDR2 ANQGSEA come from the germline V gene. V was trimmed by 6 bases and J by 2 bases, leaving 17 bases between them. The CDR3 contains 15 residues. DNA of the CDR3: TGCAGCGTGGCTACCCGGGCAGGAGGCAATCAGCCCCAGCATTTT. Protein: CSVATRAGGNQPQHF.